The 12 T cell receptor beta chains in this list originate from one sample, sequenced in a study of T cell changes during pregnancy in multiple sclerosis. Profiled with immunoSEQ multiplex PCR; TCRdb holds only in-frame clones, not every one. Of 55,000 to 80,000 clones listed, around 93% are singletons. The source was CD8+ T cells from peripheral blood mononuclear cells, collected in the second trimester of pregnancy. These receptors all stem from a female donor with multiple sclerosis, enrolled in a pregnancy study.

The V gene is TRBV21-1, the J gene TRBJ2-7; the table calls TRBD2, which could not be checked here. TRBV21-1 is a listed pseudogene. CDR3 length: 17 residues. CDR3 DNA sequence: TGTGCCAGCAGCAAAGTTAGGATGTGGCCGCCCGGGAACGAGCAGTACTTC. It is translated as CASSKVRMWPPGNEQYF.

The chain joins TRBV25-1 to TRBJ1-3; tentatively, D is TRBD1 (6 bases). V dropped 7 bases and J dropped 0 bases, with 13 bases sitting between them. This CDR3 comprises 15 residues. CDR1 is MGHDK and CDR2 is SYGVNS in the germline V gene. The CDR3 protein is CASKGRGSSGNTIYF. The CDR3 nucleotides read TGTGCCAGCAAGGGGAGGGGGAGCTCTGGAAACACCATATATTTT.

CDR3 residues: CASSLSRLAFGNEQFF. The CDR3 nucleotides are TGTGCCAGCAGCTTGTCTAGACTAGCTTTTGGAAATGAGCAGTTCTTC. V is TRBV5-6 and J is TRBJ2-1; TRBD2 agrees at 7 bases. After removal of 1 base from V and 7 bases from J, the junction contained 11 bases not matched to a gene. There are 16 residues in the CDR3. Germline CDR1 and CDR2: SGHDT and YYEEEE.

The rearrangement uses TRBV19 and TRBJ1-1; D remains ambiguous. The CDR3 covers 15 residues. V shed 6 bases and J shed 1 base, with 15 bases lying between them. Germline V CDR1 and CDR2: LNHDA, SQIVND (reference sequence). The CDR3 region has the DNA TGTGCCAGTAGCCCTAACCACGGTGGGAACACTGAAGCTTTCTTT. Its translation: CASSPNHGGNTEAFF.

This rearrangement joins TRBV4-1 to TRBJ2-7, with a tentative D call TRBD1 (6 bases). Trimming shortened V by 0 bases and J by 0 bases, and 12 bases separated the two germline ends. The V gene's germline CDR1 is MGHRA and CDR2 YSYEKL. There are 16 residues in the CDR3. This CDR3 reads CASSQDTGHLSYEQYF. CDR3 DNA: TGCGCCAGCAGCCAAGATACAGGGCACCTCTCCTACGAGCAGTACTTC.

The chain links TRBV11-2 to TRBJ1-1; perhaps TRBD1 as D (6 bases). CDR3 length: 16 residues. In germline, CDR1 is SGHAT, CDR2 FQNNGV. With 3 bases removed from V and 1 base from J, the gap between germline ends came to 15 bases. The DNA for the CDR3 is TGTGCCAGCAGCTTCAATTTGCAGGGGAGGAACACTGAAGCTTTCTTT. Its translation is CASSFNLQGRNTEAFF.

This chain links TRBV19 with TRBJ1-2; D ambiguous. V was clipped by 3 bases and J by 0 bases, with 11 bases between them. CDR3 length: 15 residues. CDR1 and CDR2 from the germline V gene are LNHDA and SQIVND (reference sequence). The CDR3 DNA reads as TGTGCCAGTAGTATGGGCCACTCAGCTAACTATGGCTACACCTTC. Translation: CASSMGHSANYGYTF.

The sample holds one count of this clone. The J gene is TRBJ2-7, the V gene TRBV27, with 11 nucleotides matching TRBD1. Unmatched junction bases numbered 2, after V lost 4 bases and J lost 3 bases. The CDR3 contains 14 residues. CDR1 and CDR2 from the germline V gene are MNHEY and SMNVEV (reference sequence). CDR3 protein: CASSWGTGGYEQYF. The DNA for the CDR3 is TGTGCCAGCAGTTGGGGGACAGGGGGCTACGAGCAGTACTTC.

This chain connects TRBV27 to TRBJ1-5; D is ambiguous. The germline V and J ends were trimmed by 6 bases and 2 bases, with 5 bases remaining between them. Germline CDR1 is MNHEY and CDR2 is SMNVEV (reference sequence). The CDR3 runs to 12 residues. Written as DNA, the CDR3 is TGTGCCAGCAGCCCAGGCAATCAGCCCCAGCATTTT. This sequence encodes CASSPGNQPQHF.

The chain recombines TRBV28 with TRBJ2-4; 9 nucleotides line up with TRBD1. CDR3 size: 15 residues. CDR1 MDHEN and CDR2 SYDVKM come from the germline V gene. With 5 bases clipped from V and 6 bases from J, the junction kept 8 bases outside the gene matches. This chain's CDR3 is CASSETGGPLNIQYF. CDR3 sequence (DNA): TGTGCCAGCAGTGAAACAGGGGGCCCCTTAAACATTCAGTACTTC.

This chain joins TRBV18 and TRBJ1-3, with D unresolved. The length of the CDR3 is 15 residues. Per the germline V gene, CDR1 is KGHSH and CDR2 is LQKENI. Trimming removed 2 bases from V and 0 bases from J, with 8 bases in between. In DNA form, the CDR3 reads TGTGCCAGCTCACCAGTCAGGCACTCTGGAAACACCATATATTTT. This sequence encodes CASSPVRHSGNTIYF.

Comments on this clone: A read error may produce the germline difference seen at one junction end. Other DNA variants within this sample encode the same CDR3. The chain employs TRBV2 and TRBJ1-2; 7 bases line up with TRBD1. Germline V lookup: CDR1 SNHLY, CDR2 FYNNEI. This CDR3 contains 16 residues. The CDR3 loop reads CANEGTDYLGNYGYTF. The CDR3 coding sequence is TGTGCCAACGAAGGGACAGACTATCTGGGAAACTACGGCTACACCTTC.